The clone carrying this T cell receptor beta chain was seen only a few times. Its antigen is unknown. In making TCR cDNA, 5'RACE template switching added a universal primer site and UMIs to it. Each CDR3 protein is one row after TCRdb ran MiXCR on the 5' RACE reads. The sample has 150,000 to 200,000 distinct CDR3 sequences; 8% to 13% are singletons. The CDR3 has 17 amino acids. In germline, CDR1 is MGHRA, CDR2 YSYEKL. With 1 base removed from V and 0 bases from J, the gap between germline ends came to 12 bases. These data come from a study of T cells after yellow fever vaccination. The study, taken as a whole, reports: Weaker, the secondary response had a peak occurring faster, on day 5 versus 15. A large majority of primary-vaccination clones showed up again after the booster (just under 97% CD4, 88% CD8).

The sequencing used CD8+ T cells sorted from PBMCs, collected 15 days after the yellow fever booster vaccination. The receptor was isolated from a man aged 18 to 35 who received the YFV17D yellow fever vaccine. The V call is TRBV4-1, the J call TRBJ2-2; D not certain. As DNA, the CDR3 is TGCGCCAGCAGCCAAGCCCAGGCAATCGCGAACACCGGGGAGCTGTTTTTT. This translates into CASSQAQAIANTGELFF.